Listed below are T cell receptor beta chains from one sample, sequenced in a study of T-cell reconstitution after alpha-beta-depleted transplantation in children. TCRdb reanalysed the PCR reads using MiXCR and keeps one entry per CDR3 protein. Among about 420,000 distinct CDR3 sequences listed, approximately 11% were seen once. Sequenced here: PBMCs from the stem cell graft donor, sampled from the stem cell graft. The receptor set was obtained from a human donor who donated a stem cell graft to a child with acute myeloid leukemia. CDR3s include the opening cysteine and the closing phenylalanine or tryptophan. The D gene is left open where the match is weak. Size is omitted from some rows. Given values are once, few, many or a class for expanded clones.

J,size,D,V,CDR3,DNA
TRBJ2-2,-,TRBD2,TRBV12-3/TRBV12-4,CASSPRLAGFGELFF,TGTGCCAGCAGTCCACGACTAGCGGGCTTCGGGGAGCTGTTTTTT
TRBJ1-2,once,-,TRBV6-5,CASSYSRAANYGYTF,TGTGCCAGCAGTTACTCCAGGGCTGCTAACTATGGCTACACCTTC
TRBJ2-1,many,-,TRBV12-3/TRBV12-4,CASSFIMGFGAGQFF,TGTGCCAGCAGTTTCATAATGGGGTTTGGTGCCGGGCAGTTCTTC
TRBJ2-1,many,TRBD1,TRBV5-4,CASSLRGQGLSNEQFF,TGTGCCAGCAGCCTGCGGGGACAGGGTCTAAGCAATGAGCAGTTCTTC
TRBJ1-6,few,-,TRBV3-1,CASSQVGVHSPLHF,TGTGCCAGCAGCCAGGTCGGGGTTCATTCACCCCTCCACTTT
TRBJ2-5,many,-,TRBV27,CASSLYPGETQYF,TGTGCCAGCAGTTTATACCCCGGAGAGACCCAGTACTTC
TRBJ2-1,-,-,TRBV7-3,CASSVGQTSYNEQFF,TGTGCCAGCAGCGTCGGGCAGACCTCCTACAATGAGCAGTTCTTC
TRBJ2-4,few,TRBD1,TRBV7-9,CASSARQGSKNIQYF,TGTGCCAGCAGCGCGCGACAGGGTTCCAAAAACATTCAGTACTTC
TRBJ2-1,-,TRBD1,TRBV19,CASSLRQGTTNEQFF,TGTGCCAGTAGCCTTCGACAGGGAACTACGAATGAGCAGTTCTTC
TRBJ2-1,few,-,TRBV5-6,CASSPAGRGNEQFF,TGTGCCAGCAGCCCGGCCGGGAGAGGCAATGAGCAGTTCTTC
TRBJ1-4,-,TRBD1,TRBV10-3,CAIGQGADEKLFF,TGTGCCATCGGCCAGGGGGCGGACGAAAAACTGTTTTTT
TRBJ2-5,-,TRBD1,TRBV29-1,CSVDRGQGEETQYF,TGCAGCGTTGACCGGGGACAGGGAGAAGAGACCCAGTACTTC
TRBJ2-3,few,TRBD2,TRBV20-1,CSALTSGRFGSTDTQYF,TGCAGTGCTCTGACTAGCGGGAGATTCGGAAGCACAGATACGCAGTATTTT
TRBJ2-2,-,-,TRBV5-5,CASSFLFLGGSGELFF,TGTGCCAGCAGCTTCTTGTTTTTGGGGGGCTCCGGGGAGCTGTTTTTT
TRBJ2-2,many,-,TRBV30,CAWSVQSGRGTGELFF,TGTGCCTGGAGTGTACAGAGCGGTAGGGGCACCGGGGAGCTGTTTTTT
TRBJ2-7,many,TRBD1,TRBV20-1,CSAPTGQGADEQYF,TGCAGTGCCCCCACGGGACAGGGGGCGGACGAGCAGTACTTC
TRBJ1-1,-,TRBD1,TRBV5-1,CASSLTGQENTEAFF,TGCGCCAGCAGCTTAACGGGACAGGAGAACACTGAAGCTTTCTTT
TRBJ2-5,many,-,TRBV5-4,CASSLDLSRGAETQYF,TGTGCCAGCAGCCTAGACTTAAGTCGGGGGGCAGAGACCCAGTACTTC
TRBJ2-5,-,-,TRBV29-1,CSVGGQGGETQYF,TGCAGCGTTGGGGGCCAGGGTGGAGAGACCCAGTACTTC
TRBJ1-3,few,-,TRBV28,CASSFEQEISGNTIYF,TGTGCCAGCAGTTTCGAACAGGAAATCTCTGGAAACACCATATATTTT
TRBJ1-4,-,-,TRBV7-3,CASSFSSDRGEKLFF,TGTGCCAGCAGCTTCTCCTCCGATAGGGGGGAAAAACTGTTTTTT
TRBJ2-3,-,TRBD1,TRBV15,CATSTRTGANIDTQYF,TGTGCCACCAGCACTCGGACAGGGGCAAACATAGATACGCAGTATTTT
TRBJ2-3,-,-,TRBV20-1,CSARDRAAGKGGTDTQYF,TGCAGTGCTAGAGATCGGGCAGCAGGCAAGGGTGGGACAGATACGCAGTATTTT
TRBJ2-1,-,-,TRBV5-1,CASSLEAHYNEHFF,TGCGCCAGCAGCTTGGAGGCGCATTACAATGAGCATTTCTTC
TRBJ2-1,-,-,TRBV29-1,CSVENYDQGFSYNEQFF,TGCAGCGTTGAAAACTATGATCAGGGTTTCTCCTACAATGAGCAGTTCTTC
TRBJ2-1,-,TRBD2,TRBV2,CASSLRTSGEQFF,TGTGCCAGCAGTCTAAGGACTAGCGGTGAGCAGTTCTTC
TRBJ2-1,many,TRBD2,TRBV15,CATSRDMGSGGADNEQFF,TGTGCCACCAGCAGAGATATGGGGTCGGGGGGAGCGGACAATGAGCAGTTCTTC
TRBJ2-3,few,TRBD2,TRBV5-1,CASSPPFLADTTDTQYF,TGCGCCAGCAGCCCGCCATTCCTAGCGGATACCACAGATACGCAGTATTTT
TRBJ1-1,-,-,TRBV20-1,CSARAEGSHTEAFF,TGCAGTGCTAGAGCGGAGGGGTCGCACACTGAAGCTTTCTTT
TRBJ1-6,-,TRBD1,TRBV12-3/TRBV12-4,CASSFRGLNSPLHF,TGTGCCAGCAGTTTCAGGGGGCTCAATTCCCCCCTCCACTTT
TRBJ2-2,few,-,TRBV12-5,CASAPQGRTGELFF,TGTGCTAGTGCCCCCCAGGGGCGCACCGGGGAGCTGTTTTTT
TRBJ2-2,many,TRBD2,TRBV6-2/TRBV6-3,CASSDGTSGRWLTGELFF,TGTGCCAGCAGTGACGGGACTAGCGGGAGATGGTTGACCGGGGAGCTGTTTTTT
TRBJ1-3,few,-,TRBV5-1,CASSPRTASFGNTIYF,TGCGCCAGCAGCCCTCGGACAGCGAGCTTCGGAAACACCATATATTTT
TRBJ2-1,-,TRBD2,TRBV5-1,CASSLEISGRRNEQFF,TGCGCCAGCAGCTTGGAAATTAGCGGGAGGCGCAATGAGCAGTTCTTC
TRBJ2-3,many,TRBD2,TRBV20-1,CSALTSESTDTQYF,TGCAGTGCCCTCACTAGCGAAAGCACAGATACGCAGTATTTT